The clone carrying this TCR beta chain was observed many times. Germline CDR1 is SGHAT and CDR2 is FQDESV (reference sequence). After removal of 1 base from V and 3 bases from J, the junction contained 7 bases not matched to a gene. The CDR3 length is 17 residues. Sequencing involved patients with CD8+CD57+ cell expansion previously shown by flow cytometry. In all patients, the disease was severe acquired aplastic anemia. Using genomic DNA as the template, TCR beta VDJ and CDR3 profiling was carried out. TCRdb re-analysed the reads in MiXCR, keeping a single row per CDR3 protein. The sample includes roughly 170,000 distinct CDR3 sequences, around 50% of them seen just once. These data originate in a study of CD8+CD57+ T cells in acquired aplastic anemia.

This rearrangement joins TRBV11-1 to TRBJ1-3; 9 bases agree with TRBD1. The clonotype was recovered from a human donor with aplastic anemia. The sequenced sample consisted of sorted CD4+, CD8+, or CD8+CD57+ T cells (not recorded which) from PBMCs. The CDR3 DNA reads TGTGCCAGCAGCTTAGTTTGGGTGGACAGGGGTGGAAACACCATATATTTT. Its translation: CASSLVWVDRGGNTIYF.